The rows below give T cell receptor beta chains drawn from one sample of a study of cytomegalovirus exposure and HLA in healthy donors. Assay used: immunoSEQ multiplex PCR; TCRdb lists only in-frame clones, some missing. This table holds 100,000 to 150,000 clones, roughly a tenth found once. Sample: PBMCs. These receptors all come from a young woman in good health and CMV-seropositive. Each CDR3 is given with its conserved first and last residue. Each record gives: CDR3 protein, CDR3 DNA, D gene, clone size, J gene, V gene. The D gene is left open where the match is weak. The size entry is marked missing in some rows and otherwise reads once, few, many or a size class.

CASSSDYEQYF,TGTGCCAGCAGCTCCGACTATGAGCAGTACTTC,-,few,TRBJ2-7,TRBV11-2
CASSYPGLDTQYF,TGTGCCAGTAGTTATCCAGGGTTAGATACGCAGTATTTT,-,few,TRBJ2-3,TRBV19
CASSQPSPGGYQPQHF,TGCGCCAGCAGCCAACCATCTCCGGGTGGATATCAGCCCCAGCATTTT,-,few,TRBJ1-5,TRBV4-1
CASSFSGEDTQYF,TGTGCCAGCAGTTTTTCGGGGGAAGATACGCAGTATTTT,-,few,TRBJ2-3,TRBV27
CASSGPRRSEQYF,TGTGCCAGCAGCGGGCCACGGAGGTCCGAGCAGTACTTC,-,few,TRBJ2-7,TRBV9
CASSSDTSGRAGEQFF,TGTGCCAGCAGCTCGGATACTAGCGGGAGGGCCGGGGAGCAGTTCTTC,TRBD2,-,TRBJ2-1,TRBV7-8
CASSLLGVGLTGELFF,TGTGCCAGCAGCCTCCTGGGAGTTGGGTTAACCGGGGAGCTGTTTTTT,-,few,TRBJ2-2,TRBV27
CASSRPVDRGGIYEQYF,TGTGCCAGCAGTCGACCAGTGGACAGGGGCGGAATCTACGAGCAGTACTTC,TRBD1,-,TRBJ2-7,TRBV25-1
CASSLNPDTEAFF,TGTGCCAGCAGCCTAAACCCGGACACTGAAGCTTTCTTT,-,-,TRBJ1-1,TRBV9
CASIPSGRAVETQYF,TGCGCCAGCATTCCTAGCGGGAGGGCCGTCGAGACCCAGTACTTC,TRBD2,few,TRBJ2-5,TRBV5-1
CASSRLAANTGELFF,TGTGCCAGCAGCCGTCTAGCGGCGAACACCGGGGAGCTGTTTTTT,TRBD2,-,TRBJ2-2,TRBV7-2
CASSRGYLVYEQYF,TGCGCCAGCAGCCGCGGGTATTTGGTCTACGAGCAGTACTTC,-,-,TRBJ2-7,TRBV5-1
CASGGMNTEAFF,TGTGCCAGCGGAGGGATGAACACTGAAGCTTTCTTT,-,few,TRBJ1-1,TRBV28
CASSTLSTDTQYF,TGTGCCAGTAGTACACTTAGCACAGATACGCAGTATTTT,-,few,TRBJ2-3,TRBV19
CASTQAFLYGYTF,TGTGCCAGCACCCAAGCTTTCCTGTATGGCTACACCTTC,-,-,TRBJ1-2,TRBV7-2
CAWKNLAVADTQYF,TGTGCCTGGAAAAACCTAGCGGTCGCGGATACGCAGTATTTT,TRBD2,few,TRBJ2-3,TRBV30
CASSVAGLATQEQFF,TGTGCCAGCAGCGTAGCGGGACTAGCAACCCAGGAGCAGTTCTTC,TRBD2,few,TRBJ2-1,TRBV9
CASSFGTGRETQYF,TGTGCCAGCAGCTTCGGGACAGGGAGAGAGACCCAGTACTTC,TRBD1,few,TRBJ2-5,TRBV11-2
CASSLEGRWTEAFF,TGTGCCAGCAGCCTAGAGGGGAGGTGGACAGAAGCTTTCTTT,-,-,TRBJ1-1,TRBV7-9
CASSPPGSYNEQFF,TGTGCCAGCTCACCCCCGGGGTCCTACAATGAGCAGTTCTTC,-,-,TRBJ2-1,TRBV18
CASSIASVTGLGTDTQYF,TGTGCCAGTAGTATAGCGTCCGTGACAGGGTTGGGCACAGATACGCAGTATTTT,TRBD1,few,TRBJ2-3,TRBV19
CASSPGTSGSRETQYF,TGTGCCAGCAGCCCGGGGACTAGCGGGAGTAGGGAGACCCAGTACTTC,TRBD2,-,TRBJ2-5,TRBV7-9
CASSLGLQADTQYF,TGTGCCAGCAGCTTAGGGCTTCAAGCAGATACGCAGTATTTT,-,-,TRBJ2-3,TRBV11-2
CSVEKGTGSYEQYF,TGCAGCGTTGAAAAAGGGACAGGGAGCTACGAGCAGTACTTC,TRBD1,few,TRBJ2-7,TRBV29-1
CASSQGHRNTIYF,TGCGCCAGCAGCCAAGGTCACCGGAACACCATATATTTT,-,few,TRBJ1-3,TRBV4-1
CASTLRGGGNEQFF,TGTGCCAGCACCCTCCGCGGGGGAGGTAATGAGCAGTTCTTC,TRBD2,-,TRBJ2-1,TRBV27
CASSLDPGLGYYEQYF,TGTGCCAGCAGCTTAGACCCGGGACTCGGGTACTACGAGCAGTACTTC,-,few,TRBJ2-7,TRBV7-2
CASSDNPPGETQYF,TGTGCCAGCAGTGATAACCCGCCGGGAGAGACCCAGTACTTC,-,few,TRBJ2-5,TRBV25-1
CASSRPRDSGNTIYF,TGTGCCAGCAGTCGCCCCCGGGACTCTGGAAACACCATATATTTT,-,-,TRBJ1-3,TRBV28
CASSQESRQPQHF,TGTGCCAGCAGCCAAGAGTCGCGCCAGCCCCAGCATTTT,-,-,TRBJ1-5,TRBV14
CASSEATMNTEAFF,TGTGCCAGCAGTGAGGCGACAATGAACACTGAAGCTTTCTTT,-,-,TRBJ1-1,TRBV6-1
CASTGQAGNTIYF,TGTGCCAGCACCGGACAGGCTGGAAACACCATATATTTT,TRBD1,-,TRBJ1-3,TRBV6-6
CASSSSPTGTTDTQYF,TGTGCCAGCAGCTCGTCTCCGACAGGGACCACAGATACGCAGTATTTT,TRBD1,few,TRBJ2-3,TRBV7-3
CASLRQGTQPQHF,TGTGCCAGCTTAAGGCAGGGGACTCAGCCCCAGCATTTT,-,few,TRBJ1-5,TRBV6-1
CANSRFSGPYNEQFF,TGTGCCAACTCTCGATTTAGCGGCCCCTACAATGAGCAGTTCTTC,-,-,TRBJ2-1,TRBV28
CASSAEWEANQPQHF,TGTGCCAGCAGTGCCGAGTGGGAGGCCAATCAGCCCCAGCATTTT,-,few,TRBJ1-5,TRBV2
CASRLSADYSGNTIYF,TGTGCCAGCAGACTATCGGCGGACTACTCTGGAAACACCATATATTTT,-,-,TRBJ1-3,TRBV7-8
CASTSAGTGNDEQYF,TGTGCCAGCACCAGCGCCGGGACAGGGAACGACGAGCAGTACTTC,TRBD1,-,TRBJ2-7,TRBV28
CSSDGGVGRDTQYF,TGCAGCTCCGACGGGGGTGTCGGGCGGGATACGCAGTATTTT,-,few,TRBJ2-3,TRBV29-1
CASSSQAGSYNEQFF,TGTGCCAGCAGCTCACAAGCGGGGTCCTACAATGAGCAGTTCTTC,TRBD2,-,TRBJ2-1,TRBV7-3
CASSRTGNEQFF,TGTGCCAGCAGCCGGACTGGGAATGAGCAGTTCTTC,-,few,TRBJ2-1,TRBV7-6
CASSATTGTTEAFF,TGTGCCAGCAGCGCCACTACAGGGACCACTGAAGCTTTCTTT,-,-,TRBJ1-1,TRBV5-4
CASSERTSGRGSGANVLTF,TGTGCCAGCAGTGAGCGGACTAGCGGGCGGGGCTCTGGGGCCAACGTCCTGACTTTC,TRBD2,once,TRBJ2-6,TRBV6-1
CASSFDAEKNIQYF,TGTGCCAGCAGCTTTGATGCGGAGAAAAACATTCAGTACTTC,-,-,TRBJ2-4,TRBV5-4
CASSPENTGELFF,TGTGCCAGCAGCCCAGAGAACACCGGGGAGCTGTTTTTT,-,-,TRBJ2-2,TRBV7-9
CASSQTGGNQPQHF,TGTGCCAGTAGTCAAACAGGGGGCAATCAGCCCCAGCATTTT,TRBD1,few,TRBJ1-5,TRBV19
CASSPRQGVGGNNF,TGTGCCAGCAGTCCGAGACAGGGGGTAGGGGGGAATAACTTC,TRBD1,-,TRBJ2-5,TRBV27
CAWGPRDRYTEAFF,TGTGCCTGGGGCCCCCGGGACAGGTACACTGAAGCTTTCTTT,TRBD1,-,TRBJ1-1,TRBV30
CASSLGLAGGPRETQYF,TGCGCCAGCAGCTTGGGACTAGCGGGAGGGCCTCGAGAGACCCAGTACTTC,TRBD2,few,TRBJ2-5,TRBV5-1
CASIRVSGELFF,TGTGCCAGCATACGAGTATCCGGGGAGCTGTTTTTT,-,-,TRBJ2-2,TRBV2
CSTARHTEAFF,TGCAGCACCGCGAGGCACACTGAAGCTTTCTTT,-,few,TRBJ1-1,TRBV29-1
CASSREDRGRKNEKLFF,TGCGCCAGCAGCCGGGAGGACAGGGGGCGTAAAAATGAAAAACTGTTTTTT,TRBD1,-,TRBJ1-4,TRBV4-1
CSVVGATGANYGYTF,TGCAGCGTTGTCGGTGCGACAGGGGCGAACTATGGCTACACCTTC,TRBD1,-,TRBJ1-2,TRBV29-1
CASSPEEGEGRYEQYF,TGTGCCAGCAGCCCCGAGGAGGGGGAGGGCAGGTACGAGCAGTACTTC,-,few,TRBJ2-7,TRBV7-9
CASGLAGLQETQYF,TGTGCCAGCGGCCTAGCGGGTTTACAAGAGACCCAGTACTTC,TRBD2,-,TRBJ2-5,TRBV28